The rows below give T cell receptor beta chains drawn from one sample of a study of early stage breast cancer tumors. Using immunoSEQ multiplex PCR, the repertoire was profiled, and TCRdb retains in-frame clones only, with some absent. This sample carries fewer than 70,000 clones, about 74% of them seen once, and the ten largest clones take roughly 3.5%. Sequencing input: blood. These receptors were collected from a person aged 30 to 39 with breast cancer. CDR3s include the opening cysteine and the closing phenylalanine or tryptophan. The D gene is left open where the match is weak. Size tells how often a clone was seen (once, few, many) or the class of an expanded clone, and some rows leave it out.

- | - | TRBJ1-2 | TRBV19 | CASIDLRSPDNNYGYTF | TGTGCCAGTATCGACCTTAGATCTCCGGACAATAACTATGGCTACACCTTC
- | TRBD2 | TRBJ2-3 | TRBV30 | CAWSLWGGRDTQYF | TGTGCCTGGAGTTTGTGGGGGGGTAGAGATACGCAGTATTTT
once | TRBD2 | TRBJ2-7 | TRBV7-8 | CASSLVGSSGRSEQYF | TGTGCCAGCAGCTTAGTAGGGTCTAGCGGGAGGTCCGAGCAGTACTTC
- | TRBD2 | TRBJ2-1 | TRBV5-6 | CASSLSPTSIYNEQFF | TGTGCCAGCAGCTTGTCCCCGACTAGCATTTACAATGAGCAGTTCTTC
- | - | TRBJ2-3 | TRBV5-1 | CASSLVVNTDTQYF | TGCGCCAGCAGCTTGGTTGTTAACACAGATACGCAGTATTTT
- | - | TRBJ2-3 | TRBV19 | CASSIAGVDTQYF | TGTGCCAGTAGTATAGCAGGGGTAGATACGCAGTATTTT
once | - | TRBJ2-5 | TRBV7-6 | CASTSFRGSETQYF | TGTGCCAGCACCTCCTTCAGGGGTTCAGAGACCCAGTACTTC
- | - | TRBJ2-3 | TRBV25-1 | CASKGDTQYF | TGTGCCAGCAAGGGAGATACGCAGTATTTT
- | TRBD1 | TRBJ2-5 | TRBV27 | CASSFRGTGKETQYF | TGTGCCAGCAGTTTCCGTGGGACAGGGAAAGAGACCCAGTACTTC
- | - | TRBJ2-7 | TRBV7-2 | CASSLALADFSYEQYF | TGTGCCAGCAGCTTAGCGTTGGCAGACTTCTCCTACGAGCAGTACTTC
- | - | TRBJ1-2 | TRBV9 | CASSVLGDQGGYTF | TGTGCCAGCAGCGTATTAGGGGATCAGGGTGGCTACACCTTC
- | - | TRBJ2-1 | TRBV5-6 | CASSRNLEAQFF | TGTGCCAGCAGCAGAAACCTAGAAGCGCAGTTCTTC
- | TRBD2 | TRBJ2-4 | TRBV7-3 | CASSTTAGGNIQYF | TGTGCCAGCAGCACTACCGCGGGAGGGAACATTCAGTACTTC
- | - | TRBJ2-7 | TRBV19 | CASSIGQGTLGQYF | TGTGCCAGTAGTATTGGCCAGGGGACCCTAGGGCAGTACTTC
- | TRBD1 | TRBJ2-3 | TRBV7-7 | CASSLVGYRGDTQYF | TGTGCCAGCAGCTTAGTAGGATACAGGGGAGATACGCAGTATTTT
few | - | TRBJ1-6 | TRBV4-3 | CASNERNSPLHF | TGCGCCAGCAATGAGCGAAATTCACCCCTCCACTTT
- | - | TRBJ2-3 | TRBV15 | CATSRESGGNTQYF | TGTGCCACCAGCAGAGAGAGTGGGGGAAATACGCAGTATTTT
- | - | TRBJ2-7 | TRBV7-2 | CASSLYPSGTSFDEQYF | TGTGCCAGCAGCTTATACCCCAGTGGGACAAGCTTCGACGAGCAGTACTTC
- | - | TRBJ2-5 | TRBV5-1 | CASSLGQGGQPQETQYF | TGCGCCAGCAGCTTGGGCCAGGGGGGACAGCCCCAAGAGACCCAGTACTTC
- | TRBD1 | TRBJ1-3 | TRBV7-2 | CASSPQDRGSGNTIYF | TGTGCCAGCAGCCCGCAGGACAGGGGCTCTGGAAACACCATATATTTT
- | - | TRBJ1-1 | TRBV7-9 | CASSYEVSTEAFF | TGTGCCAGCAGCTACGAGGTCTCCACTGAAGCTTTCTTT
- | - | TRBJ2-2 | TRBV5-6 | CASSLWSRGATGELFF | TGTGCCAGCAGCTTATGGTCCAGGGGGGCCACCGGGGAGCTGTTTTTT
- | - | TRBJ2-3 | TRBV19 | CASSIFPQTQYF | TGTGCCAGTAGTATTTTTCCTCAGACGCAGTATTTT